This is a list of T cell receptor beta chains from one sample in a study of OX40 agonist ivuxolimab in advanced cancers. The method was immunoSEQ multiplex PCR; TCRdb's version includes in-frame clones alone and lacks a portion of them. The table has some 70,000 clones, roughly 92% seen once. The specimen was CD4+ or CD8+ T cells sorted from blood, collected in a trial of the OX40 agonist ivuxolimab. The receptors were gathered from an adult with an advanced solid tumor such as melanoma, head and neck, liver or kidney cancer. Both conserved end residues are part of each CDR3. The D gene is left open where the match is weak. The size field is filled for only some rows; it gives once, few, many or a size class.

abundance	d_gene	v_gene	j_gene	CDR3aa	CDR3nt
NA	TRBD2	TRBV5-1	TRBJ2-3	CASSLSNAGGGPSTDTQYF	TGCGCCAGCAGCTTGTCAAACGCGGGGGGAGGTCCGAGCACAGATACGCAGTATTTT
NA	TRBD1	TRBV11-1	TRBJ1-6	CASSWTGDYNSPLHF	TGTGCCAGCAGCTGGACAGGCGACTATAATTCACCCCTCCACTTT
few	TRBD1	TRBV30	TRBJ1-3	CAWSPGTGGRNTIYF	TGTGCCTGGAGTCCTGGGACAGGGGGGAGAAACACCATATATTTT
NA	TRBD1	TRBV28	TRBJ1-1	CASSIVDREAEAFF	TGTGCCAGCAGTATTGTGGACAGGGAGGCTGAAGCTTTCTTT
NA	NA	TRBV21-1	TRBJ2-5	CASSKARYLRGETQYF	TGTGCCAGCAGCAAAGCGCGGTATCTTCGAGGGGAGACCCAGTACTTC
NA	NA	TRBV7-2	TRBJ2-2	CASSLSLAGELFF	TGTGCCAGCAGCTTATCTCTGGCCGGGGAGCTGTTTTTT
NA	TRBD1	TRBV5-1	TRBJ2-7	CASSPGQGTTYEQYF	TGCGCCAGCAGCCCAGGACAGGGGACCACTTACGAGCAGTACTTC
NA	TRBD2	TRBV16	TRBJ2-1	CASSPSGTSYNEQFF	TGTGCCAGCAGCCCAAGCGGGACCTCCTACAATGAGCAGTTCTTC
NA	TRBD2	TRBV5-1	TRBJ2-4	CASSPGWTSGITLAKNIQYF	TGCGCCAGCAGCCCGGGGTGGACTAGCGGAATAACTCTAGCCAAAAACATTCAGTACTTC
NA	TRBD1	TRBV29-1	TRBJ1-2	CSVGGTGQGGYTF	TGCAGCGTGGGTGGGACAGGGCAGGGAGGCTACACCTTC
NA	NA	TRBV5-8	TRBJ1-1	CASSLRLPGQRRLSAFF	TGTGCCAGCAGCTTGCGACTTCCGGGACAACGCCGACTCTCGGCTTTCTTT
NA	NA	TRBV5-1	TRBJ2-3	CASSLGGTPTDTQYF	TGCGCCAGCAGCTTGGGCGGGACACCCACAGATACGCAGTATTTT
NA	NA	TRBV7-3	TRBJ2-5	CASSFGSDGETQYF	TGTGCCAGCAGTTTTGGGTCTGACGGAGAGACCCAGTACTTC
NA	TRBD1	TRBV23-1	TRBJ1-1	CASSGQGREAFF	TGCGCCAGCAGCGGACAGGGACGGGAAGCTTTCTTT
NA	NA	TRBV15	TRBJ2-5	CATSRDSGLGETQYF	TGTGCCACCAGCAGAGATTCAGGGCTGGGAGAGACCCAGTACTTC
NA	NA	TRBV7-9	TRBJ1-4	CASSRPRLEEKLFF	TGTGCCAGCAGCCGACCTCGGCTTGAGGAAAAACTGTTTTTT
NA	NA	TRBV11-1	TRBJ2-7	CASSLGTDSSYEQYF	TGTGCCAGCAGCTTAGGTACGGATTCCTCCTACGAGCAGTACTTC
NA	NA	TRBV7-7	TRBJ2-1	CASSLLRFSGSYNEQFF	TGTGCCAGCAGCCTCCTGAGGTTCAGCGGGTCATACAATGAGCAGTTCTTC
NA	TRBD2	TRBV7-6	TRBJ2-7	CATRISGDSYEQYF	TGTGCCACCCGGATTAGCGGGGACTCCTACGAGCAGTACTTC
NA	NA	TRBV19	TRBJ2-5	CASSPFREETQYF	TGTGCCAGTAGTCCCTTTCGGGAAGAGACCCAGTACTTC
NA	NA	TRBV28	TRBJ2-7	CASSLLGKNSYEQYF	TGTGCCAGCAGTTTATTGGGCAAAAACTCCTACGAGCAGTACTTC
NA	NA	TRBV28	TRBJ2-6	CASSWSGAGANVLTF	TGTGCCAGCAGTTGGTCGGGAGCTGGGGCCAACGTCCTGACTTTC